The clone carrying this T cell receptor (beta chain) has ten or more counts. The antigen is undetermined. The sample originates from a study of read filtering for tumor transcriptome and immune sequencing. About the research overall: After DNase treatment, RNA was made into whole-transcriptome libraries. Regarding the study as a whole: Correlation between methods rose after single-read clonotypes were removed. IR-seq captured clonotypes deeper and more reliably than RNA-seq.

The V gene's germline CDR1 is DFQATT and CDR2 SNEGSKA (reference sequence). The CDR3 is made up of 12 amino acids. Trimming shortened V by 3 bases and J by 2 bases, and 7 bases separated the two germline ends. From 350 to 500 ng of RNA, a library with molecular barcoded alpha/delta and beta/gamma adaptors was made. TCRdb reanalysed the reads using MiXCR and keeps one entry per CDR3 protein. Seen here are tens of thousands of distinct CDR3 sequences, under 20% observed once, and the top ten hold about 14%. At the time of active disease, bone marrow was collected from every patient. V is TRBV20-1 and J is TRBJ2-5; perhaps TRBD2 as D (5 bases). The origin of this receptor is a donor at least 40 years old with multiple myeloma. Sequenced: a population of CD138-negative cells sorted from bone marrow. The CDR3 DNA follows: TGCAGTGCTAGTGGAGGTCAAGAGACCCAGTACTTC. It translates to CSASGGQETQYF.